Following are 15 T cell receptor beta chains from one sample sequenced in a study of cytomegalovirus exposure and HLA in healthy donors. Researchers ran the PCR with 60 Vbeta and 13 Jbeta primers. Sequencing used immunoSEQ multiplex PCR; TCRdb keeps in-frame clones, though not all of them. The sample records 130,000 to 150,000 clones, about 80% being singletons. The sequenced material came from PBMCs. The receptors were sampled from a man aged 35 to 55 in good health and CMV-seropositive.

The rearrangement uses TRBV5-1 and TRBJ1-3; a weak D match, TRBD1 (6 bases). Trimming removed 3 bases at V and 3 bases at J, with 16 bases between. CDR3 length: 16 amino acids. The germline gives CDR1 SGHRS, CDR2 YFSETQ. The CDR3 coding sequence is TGCGCCAGCAGCTCTTTACAGGGATTTGGTGGAAACACCATATATTTT. The encoded protein is CASSSLQGFGGNTIYF. The complete variable domain, with remaining parts taken from reference TRBV5-1 and TRBJ1-3, reads KAGVTQTPRYLIKTRGQQVTLSCSPISGHRSVSWYQQTPGQGLQFLFEYFSETQRNKGNFPGRFSGRQFSNSRSEMNVSTLELGDSALYLCASSSLQGFGGNTIYFGEGSWLTVV.

V and J are TRBV30 and TRBJ2-5, with D possibly matching TRBD1 (5 bases). The CDR3 sequence is 11 residues long. V was cut by 2 bases and J by 9 bases, with 10 bases left in between. The germline CDR1 and CDR2 sequences are GTSNPN and SVGIG (reference sequence). The CDR3, as DNA: TGTGCCTGGAGTTCAGGGCCAGCCCAGTACTTC. Translation: CAWSSGPAQYF.

This chain uses TRBV11-2 with TRBJ1-1; the D is unclear. The germline V gene has CDR1 SGHAT and CDR2 FQNNGV. The CDR3 length is 11 residues. Trimming took 2 bases from V and 6 from J, leaving 4 bases between them. The CDR3 nucleotides read TGTGCCAGCAGCTTAATCGCTGAAGCTTTCTTT. This codes for CASSLIAEAFF.

The V gene is TRBV6-5, the J gene TRBJ1-1, with a tentative D call TRBD1 (5 bases). The CDR3 has 15 residues. Germline V CDR1 and CDR2: MNHEY, SVGAGI. V lost 4 bases and J lost 1, with 13 bases in between. The CDR3 DNA reads as TGTGCCAGCAGTTTCAAACAGGTGTGGAACACTGAAGCTTTCTTT. This translates into CASSFKQVWNTEAFF.

The chain employs TRBV27 and TRBJ2-1; 11 bases fit TRBD2. The V gene end was trimmed by 4 bases and the J gene end by 2 bases; junction bases not matched to a gene: 4. The germline V gene has CDR1 MNHEY and CDR2 SMNVEV (reference sequence). CDR3 length: 16 residues. Here the CDR3 DNA reads TGTGCCAGCAGTTGGAATAGCGGGGGGGCCTACAATGAGCAGTTCTTC. Translated, it gives CASSWNSGGAYNEQFF.

V gene TRBV2 combines with J gene TRBJ1-5, with 8 nucleotides matching TRBD1. The CDR3 contains 16 residues. V lost 6 bases to trimming and J lost 4 bases; unmatched junction nucleotides: 11. Germline CDR1 is SNHLY and CDR2 is FYNNEI. CDR3: CASRQPGTGRNQPQHF. The CDR3 coding sequence is TGTGCCAGCAGGCAACCGGGGACAGGCCGGAATCAGCCCCAGCATTTT. The whole variable domain, filled in from reference TRBV2 and TRBJ1-5, reads EPEVTQTPSHQVTQMGQEVILRCVPISNHLYFYWYRQILGQKVEFLVSFYNNEISEKSEIFDDQFSVERPDGSNFTLKIRSTKLEDSAMYFCASRQPGTGRNQPQHFGDGTRLSIL.

V is TRBV12-5 and J is TRBJ2-5; no firm D call. Germline V lookup: CDR1 LGHNT, CDR2 FRNRAP. The CDR3 is 12 amino acids. V lost 1 base to trimming and J lost 2 bases, with 2 bases between them. The CDR3 coding sequence is TGTGCTAGTGGTTTGGCGCAAGAGACCCAGTACTTC. Translating it yields CASGLAQETQYF.

The chain joins TRBV5-4 to TRBJ2-5, with 8 nucleotides matching TRBD2. The CDR3 loop spans 17 amino acids. In germline, CDR1 is SGHNT, CDR2 YYREEE (reference sequence). The V and J ends lost 2 bases and 5 bases, in that order; junction bases with no gene match: 14. The CDR3 DNA follows: TGTGCCAGCAGCTTTGGTCTAGCGGGTTCCGCCGGGGAGACCCAGTACTTC. Translating gives CASSFGLAGSAGETQYF.

The CDR3: CAIRGQVLYGYTF. The CDR3 DNA is TGTGCCATCAGAGGACAGGTGCTCTATGGCTACACCTTC. V and J are TRBV10-3 and TRBJ1-2, with 7 bases lining up with TRBD1. The V and J ends lost 6 bases and 4 bases, in that order; junction bases with no gene match: 5. CDR3 length: 13 residues. The germline V gene encodes CDR1 ENHRY and CDR2 SYGVKD.

V is TRBV5-1 and J is TRBJ1-1; weak D call: TRBD1 (6 bases). Germline values: CDR1 SGHRS, CDR2 YFSETQ. V was trimmed by 4 bases and J by 0 bases, leaving 10 bases between them. CDR3 size: 14 residues. The CDR3 coding sequence is TGCGCCAGCAGCAAAACAGGGTTGAACACTGAAGCTTTCTTT. It yields the protein CASSKTGLNTEAFF. Full variable domain (remainder filled in from reference TRBV5-1 and TRBJ1-1): KAGVTQTPRYLIKTRGQQVTLSCSPISGHRSVSWYQQTPGQGLQFLFEYFSETQRNKGNFPGRFSGRQFSNSRSEMNVSTLELGDSALYLCASSKTGLNTEAFFGQGTRLTVV.

The rearrangement joins TRBV6-5 to TRBJ2-3; tentative D call: TRBD2 (6 bases). The germline CDR1 and CDR2 sequences are MNHEY and SVGAGI. This CDR3 region has 14 residues. V lost 5 bases to trimming and J lost 11 bases, with 20 bases between them. CDR3 bases: TGTGCCAGCAGTGGCGACGCTTGGAGGGGCAGGCAGTATTTT. As protein: CASSGDAWRGRQYF.

J is TRBJ1-1 and V is TRBV6-1; D may be TRBD1 (6 bases). CDR1 MNHNS and CDR2 SASEGT come from the germline V gene. Trimming took off 6 bases at V and 7 bases at J, with 18 bases between the two ends. The CDR3 contains 14 residues. Here the CDR3 reads CASRQGQALLEAFF. The CDR3 DNA sequence: TGTGCCAGCAGACAGGGCCAGGCCCTTCTTGAAGCTTTCTTT.

This chain links TRBV5-8 with TRBJ2-1; perhaps TRBD1 as D (6 bases). V lost 4 bases to trimming and J lost 0 bases, with 14 bases between them. Germline-derived CDR1 and CDR2 are SGHTS and YDEGEE. This CDR3 spans 16 amino acids. CDR3 sequence reads: CASSLQGRISYNEQFF. CDR3 bases: TGTGCCAGCAGCCTACAGGGTAGGATCTCCTACAATGAGCAGTTCTTC.

This chain links TRBV28 with TRBJ1-5; TRBD1 aligns across 9 bases. Germline CDR1 is MDHEN and CDR2 is SYDVKM. Germline trimming cut 2 bases from V and 4 bases from J; bases unmatched to any gene: 6. The CDR3 length is 16 residues. The DNA for the CDR3 is TGTGCCAGCAGTTTAATGGGACAGGGTGGGAATCAGCCCCAGCATTTT. Translation gives CASSLMGQGGNQPQHF.

This sequence joins TRBV6-1 and TRBJ2-7; D remains ambiguous. Trimming stripped 7 bases from V and 0 bases from J, with 16 bases between. The CDR3 contains 15 residues. Germline lookup yields CDR1 MNHNS and CDR2 SASEGT. Here the CDR3 reads CASNPFSGASYEQYF. The CDR3 DNA reads TGTGCCAGCAACCCGTTTTCCGGAGCCTCCTACGAGCAGTACTTC.